This T cell receptor beta chain was recorded in a study of technical replicates of blood from several donors. The CDR3 length is 14 residues. Germline V gene data show CDR1 as SQVTM and CDR2 as ANQGSEA. Trimming left V 5 bases short and J 2 bases short, with 15 bases between. The data were produced by immunoSEQ multiplex PCR, yet TCRdb's version contains in-frame clones alone and is incomplete. Among 55,000 to 80,000 clones listed, approximately 96% were seen once. V gene TRBV29-1 combines with J gene TRBJ1-2; possibly TRBD1 for D (6 bases). The sequenced material came from T cells isolated from PBMCs. The receptor was derived from a human donor in good health. CDR3 nucleotide sequence: TGCAGCGTTCCATCGGGGCAGGGGAACTATGGCTACACCTTC. Residues: CSVPSGQGNYGYTF. The variable domain in full, with the rest retrieved from reference TRBV29-1 and TRBJ1-2, is SAVISQKPSRDICQRGTSLTIQCQVDSQVTMMFWYRQQPGQSLTLIATANQGSEATYESGFVIDKFPISRPNLTFSTLTVSNMSPEDSSIYLCSVPSGQGNYGYTFGSGTRLTVV.